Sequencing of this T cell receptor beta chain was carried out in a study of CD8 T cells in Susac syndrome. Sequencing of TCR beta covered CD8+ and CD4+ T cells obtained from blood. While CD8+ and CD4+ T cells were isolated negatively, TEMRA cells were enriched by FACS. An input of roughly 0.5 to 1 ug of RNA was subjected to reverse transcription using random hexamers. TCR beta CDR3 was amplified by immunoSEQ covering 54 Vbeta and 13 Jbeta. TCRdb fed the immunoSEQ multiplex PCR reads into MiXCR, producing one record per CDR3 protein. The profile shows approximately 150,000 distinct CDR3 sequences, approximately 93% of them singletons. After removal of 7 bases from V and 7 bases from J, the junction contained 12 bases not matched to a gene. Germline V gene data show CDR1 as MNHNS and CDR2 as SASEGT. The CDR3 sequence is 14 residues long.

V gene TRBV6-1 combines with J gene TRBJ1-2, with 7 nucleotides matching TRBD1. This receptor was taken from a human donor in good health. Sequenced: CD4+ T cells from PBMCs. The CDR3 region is CASIYLRGYGGYTF. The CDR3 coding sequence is TGTGCCAGCATTTACCTCAGGGGGTACGGTGGCTACACCTTC.